These 5 T cell receptor beta chains were sequenced from one sample in a study of blood T cells in healthy people across ages. Primers used in a second PCR of roughly 6 to 11 cycles were a sample-barcoded 5' primer and a J-beta primer mix. TCRdb re-derived calls from the 5' RACE reads in MiXCR, one entry per CDR3 protein. The table shows about 640,000 distinct CDR3 sequences, with 45% to 65% occurring only once. Sequencing input: blood. These receptors were collected from a man in his sixties in good health.

The chain combines TRBV5-5 with TRBJ1-5, with 7 bases aligning to TRBD1. Germline V gives CDR1 SGHKS, CDR2 YYEKEE (reference sequence). The CDR3 consists of 18 residues. J lost 6 bases, V lost 4 bases, and 19 bases had no gene match. The CDR3 sequence is CASSNRQGLGGIGQPQHF. The CDR3, as DNA: TGTGCCAGCAGCAACCGACAGGGCCTGGGGGGAATCGGTCAGCCCCAGCATTTT.

This clonotype was counted a single time. The gene calls are TRBV5-1 and TRBJ2-5; 9 bases fit TRBD2. Germline lookup yields CDR1 SGHRS and CDR2 YFSETQ. Losses at the gene ends were 3 bases for V and 2 bases for J; bases not matched to a gene: 17. CDR3 length equals 19 residues. CDR3 in amino acids: CASSSLPLAGLSSQETQYF. The CDR3 bases are TGCGCCAGCAGCTCCCTACCCCTAGCGGGGCTATCCTCGCAAGAGACCCAGTACTTC.

This sequence joins TRBV15 and TRBJ2-1, with TRBD1 identical over 8 bases. The CDR3 has 14 residues. Germline loops: CDR1 LNHNV, CDR2 YYDKDF (reference sequence). The J segment lost 5 bases and the V segment lost 3 bases, leaving 3 bases of the junction unmatched. Here the CDR3 DNA reads TGTGCCACCAGCAGGACAGGGGCCCACAATGAGCAGTTCTTC. Translation gives CATSRTGAHNEQFF. The full variable domain, with the rest looked up from reference TRBV15 and TRBJ2-1, is DAMVIQNPRYQVTQFGKPVTLSCSQTLNHNVMYWYQQKSSQAPKLLFHYYDKDFNNEADTPDNFQSRRPNTSFCFLDIRSPGLGDTAMYLCATSRTGAHNEQFFGPGTRLTVL.

The V gene is TRBV6-5, the J gene TRBJ2-7, with a weak D call TRBD2 (6 bases). Germline values: CDR1 MNHEY, CDR2 SVGAGI. CDR3 length: 15 amino acids. V lost 3 bases, J lost 2 bases, and 14 bases lay in between. The CDR3 loop reads CASSYRGLTAYEQYF. CDR3 in DNA: TGTGCCAGCAGTTATCGGGGGTTAACCGCCTACGAGCAGTACTTC.

The chain has TRBV3-1 and TRBJ2-1; 9 bases are shared with TRBD2. CDR3 size: 16 residues. CDR1 LGHDT and CDR2 YNNKEL come from the germline V gene (reference sequence). J gave up 9 bases and V 4 bases, and 13 bases lay outside the gene matches. The CDR3 spells CASSRAPGLAGGEQFF. CDR3 sequence (DNA): TGTGCCAGCAGCCGAGCGCCGGGACTAGCAGGGGGTGAGCAGTTCTTC.